The 31 T cell receptor beta chains given below trace back to one sample, sequenced in a study of cytomegalovirus exposure and HLA in healthy donors (dated by TCRdb to the late 2010s). Library construction relied on the immunoSEQ multiplex PCR assay. The multiplex PCR relied on a mix of 60 forward primers for TCR Vbeta segments and 13 reverse primers for TCR Jbeta segments. Imported from immuneACCESS, the table was reduced by TCRdb to in-frame sequences with V and J called. These copies leave out some clones; in studies compared against another copy, an unresolved V gene accounts for under half, and the cause of the remainder is not known. The sample table contains roughly 150,000 clones; only one count was recorded for around 80% of them. The ten largest clonotypes hold about 4.5% of the sample. The sequenced sample consisted of PBMCs. These receptors all come from a man aged 25 to 40 in good health.

The chain combines TRBV4-2 with TRBJ2-1; 8 bases match TRBD1. Germline V gives CDR1 LGHNA, CDR2 YNFKEQ. The CDR3 covers 17 residues. After removal of 0 bases from V and 0 bases from J, the junction contained 4 bases not matched to a gene. Here the CDR3 DNA reads TGTGCCAGCAGCCAAGAGGGACAGGTCAACTCCTACAATGAGCAGTTCTTC. It is translated as CASSQEGQVNSYNEQFF.

The V and J genes are TRBV30 and TRBJ2-2; D gene ambiguous. Per germline, CDR1 GTSNPN and CDR2 SVGIG (reference sequence). V was pared by 2 bases and J by 5 bases, with 9 bases between. CDR3 size: 13 residues. The DNA for the CDR3 is TGTGCCTGGAGTACCACCCGGACCGGGGAGCTGTTTTTT. Encoded protein: CAWSTTRTGELFF.

V and J are TRBV7-3 and TRBJ2-1; perhaps TRBD1 as D (6 bases). This CDR3 comprises 12 residues. Per germline, CDR1 SGHTA and CDR2 FQGTGA. The CDR3 is CASTGGGRSWFF. Here the CDR3 DNA reads TGTGCTTCGACAGGTGGGGGAAGATCATGGTTCTTC.

V gene TRBV7-2 combines with J gene TRBJ2-1; D remains unclear. The ends were cut back, 2 bases at V and 4 bases at J, with 9 bases in the middle. The CDR3 length is 14 residues. The germline V gene encodes CDR1 SGHTA and CDR2 FQGNSA. DNA of the CDR3: TGTGCCAGCAGCTTATTTAACAAATACAATGAGCAGTTCTTC. Translated, it gives CASSLFNKYNEQFF.

The chain joins TRBV6-5 to TRBJ2-7, with TRBD2 matching 9 bases. CDR3 length: 13 residues. V shed 8 bases, J shed 6 bases, and the junction held 8 bases outside the gene matches. CDR1 and CDR2 from the germline V gene are MNHEY and SVGAGI. The CDR3 DNA is TGTGCCAGCCTGGGGACTAGCTTGCGCGAGCAGTACTTC. Encoded protein: CASLGTSLREQYF.

The chain carries TRBV10-1 and TRBJ2-5; TRBD2 aligns across 9 bases. The V and J ends lost 10 bases and 0 bases, in that order; junction bases with no gene match: 9. CDR1 WNHNN and CDR2 SYGVQD come from the germline V gene (reference sequence). This CDR3 contains 15 residues. The CDR3 region has the DNA TGCGCCAACCCTCCTCTAGCGGGGAACCAAGAGACCCAGTACTTC. It specifies CANPPLAGNQETQYF.

V is TRBV9 and J is TRBJ2-1, with D unresolved. The CDR3 loop spans 18 amino acids. Trimming took off 3 bases at V and 8 bases at J, with 27 bases between the two ends. Germline assignment: CDR1 SGDLS and CDR2 YYNGEE. The CDR3 bases are TGTGCCAGCAGCGCCCCCCGCGGCTCGCTATCAGACGGCCATGAGCAGTTCTTC. Translation: CASSAPRGSLSDGHEQFF. The full variable domain, rest sourced from reference TRBV9 and TRBJ2-1, is DSGVTQTPKHLITATGQRVTLRCSPRSGDLSVYWYQQSLDQGLQFLIQYYNGEERAKGNILERFSAQQFPDLHSELNLSSLELGDSALYFCASSAPRGSLSDGHEQFFGPGTRLTVL.

The J gene is TRBJ2-5, the V gene TRBV10-2, with D perhaps TRBD2 (6 bases). V lost 4 bases and J 4 bases, leaving 10 bases between the germline ends. CDR1 is WSHSY and CDR2 is SAAADI in the germline V gene. The CDR3 is made up of 13 amino acids. The CDR3 is CASSVWRAETQYF. CDR3 nucleotide sequence: TGCGCCAGCAGTGTGTGGAGGGCAGAGACCCAGTACTTC.

This clone was observed a single time. The chain is built from TRBV5-1 and TRBJ2-5; 8 nucleotides align to TRBD2. This CDR3 comprises 15 residues. J was trimmed by 5 bases and V by 0 bases; bases with no gene match: 6. Germline assignment: CDR1 SGHRS and CDR2 YFSETQ. The CDR3 sequence: CASSLGVAGLETQYF. The CDR3 DNA reads TGCGCCAGCAGCTTGGGGGTAGCGGGATTGGAGACCCAGTACTTC.

V is TRBV10-3 and J is TRBJ2-1; TRBD2 agrees at 12 bases. The CDR3 length is 16 residues. Germline assignment: CDR1 ENHRY and CDR2 SYGVKD. V was pared by 3 bases and J by 4 bases, with 4 bases of the junction left unmatched. CDR3 residues: CAISDRLAGAYNEQFF. In DNA, the CDR3 is TGTGCCATCAGTGATCGACTAGCGGGAGCTTACAATGAGCAGTTCTTC.

This clone was detected once. The chain recombines TRBV19 with TRBJ1-5; 7 bases align to TRBD1. CDR1 and CDR2 from the germline V gene are LNHDA and SQIVND (reference sequence). Trimming at V came to 4 bases and at J to 3 bases, leaving 6 bases not matched to a gene. This CDR3 contains 15 residues. The CDR3 coding sequence is TGTGCCAGTAGTACCTGGACAGGCCTCAATCAGCCCCAGCATTTT. This gives the protein CASSTWTGLNQPQHF.

This chain uses TRBV4-2 with TRBJ1-4; the D gene is possibly TRBD1 (5 bases). Trimming pared 1 base from V and 4 bases from J, leaving 16 bases between. This CDR3 contains 17 residues. CDR1 is LGHNA, CDR2 YNFKEQ, per germline. The CDR3 region is CASSQGGQGWGNEKLFF. CDR3 in DNA: TGTGCCAGCAGCCAAGGGGGTCAGGGCTGGGGTAATGAAAAACTGTTTTTT.

This chain connects TRBV30 to TRBJ1-2; TRBD1 aligns across 8 bases. The germline CDR1 and CDR2 sequences are GTSNPN and SVGIG (reference sequence). V gave up 7 bases and J gave up 5 bases; unmatched junction bases: 12. The CDR3 consists of 14 residues. Here the CDR3 reads CAFQIPGQAYGYTF. The CDR3 DNA sequence: TGTGCCTTTCAGATCCCGGGACAGGCGTATGGCTACACCTTC.

The gene calls are TRBV4-1 and TRBJ2-3; TRBD2 aligns across 11 bases. The germline CDR1 and CDR2 sequences are MGHRA and YSYEKL. The CDR3 has 19 residues. Trimming cost V 3 bases and J 2 bases; bases outside gene matches: 13. The DNA for the CDR3 is TGCGCCAGCAGCCAGAGGTCACTAGCGGGAGCTTCAGACACAGATACGCAGTATTTT. Translation gives CASSQRSLAGASDTDTQYF.

This clone showed up just a few times. The chain combines TRBV28 with TRBJ1-5; D perhaps matches TRBD1 (6 bases). V was cut by 2 bases and J by 3 bases, with 17 bases left in between. CDR3 size: 17 residues. Germline lookup yields CDR1 MDHEN and CDR2 SYDVKM. CDR3 nucleotides: TGTGCCAGCAGTTTACCCGGGACACTCCCGTCCAATCAGCCCCAGCATTTT. Translating gives CASSLPGTLPSNQPQHF.

The chain combines TRBV27 with TRBJ2-3, with 7 positions matching TRBD1. The CDR3 is 18 amino acids. Per germline, CDR1 MNHEY and CDR2 SMNVEV (reference sequence). After removal of 2 bases from V and 0 bases from J, the junction contained 11 bases not matched to a gene. The CDR3 DNA reads as TGTGCCAGCAGTTTAGAGAGGGACAGCCTGGTGAGCACAGATACGCAGTATTTT. Translated: CASSLERDSLVSTDTQYF.

This chain uses TRBV5-1 with TRBJ2-1; 7 bases are a match to TRBD1. The length of the CDR3 is 14 residues. Germline CDR1 and CDR2: SGHRS and YFSETQ. V trimming: 5 bases; J trimming: 4 bases; junction bases outside the gene matches: 6. CDR3 residues: CASSPGTAYNEQFF. DNA of the CDR3: TGCGCCAGCAGTCCCGGGACAGCTTACAATGAGCAGTTCTTC.

The rearrangement uses TRBV4-3 and TRBJ1-2, with no clear D. Germline V CDR1 and CDR2: LGHNA, YSLEER. The CDR3 is 15 residues long. The V end lost 1 base, the J end lost 10 bases, and 19 bases lay between the germline ends. The CDR3 region is CASSQVIAVTSPYTF. The DNA for the CDR3 is TGCGCCAGCAGCCAAGTCATCGCCGTCACTAGCCCCTACACCTTC.

The chain combines TRBV4-1 with TRBJ1-2, with D uncertain. V was cut by 0 bases and J by 4 bases, with 12 bases left in between. CDR3 length: 15 amino acids. Germline values: CDR1 MGHRA, CDR2 YSYEKL. The CDR3 region has the DNA TGCGCCAGCAGCCAAGACTTTAGAAGCTTCTATGGCTACACCTTC. As protein: CASSQDFRSFYGYTF.

This chain joins TRBV6-5 and TRBJ2-1, with 10 bases matching TRBD1. CDR3 length: 14 amino acids. Germline CDR1 is MNHEY and CDR2 is SVGAGI. The V gene end was trimmed by 0 bases and the J gene end by 9 bases; junction bases not matched to a gene: 2. Here the CDR3 reads CASSYSRTGGEQFF. CDR3 sequence (DNA): TGTGCCAGCAGTTACTCGAGGACAGGGGGTGAGCAGTTCTTC.

The rearrangement links TRBV5-6 to TRBJ2-5; 14 bases line up with TRBD2. Germline lookup yields CDR1 SGHDT and CDR2 YYEEEE. V shed 4 bases, J shed 11 bases, and the junction held 7 bases outside the gene matches. CDR3 size: 14 residues. CDR3 protein: CASSMGLAGDKQYF. The CDR3 DNA reads TGTGCCAGCAGCATGGGACTAGCGGGAGACAAGCAGTACTTC.

This chain joins TRBV5-6 and TRBJ2-7, with D unclear. The CDR3 loop spans 11 amino acids. Germline CDR1 SGHDT, CDR2 YYEEEE. The V end was cut by 3 bases, the J end by 1 base, with 2 bases between. CDR3 protein: CASSSSYEQYF. The CDR3 DNA sequence: TGTGCCAGCAGCTCATCCTACGAGCAGTACTTC.

A few counts support this clone. The gene calls are TRBV5-1 and TRBJ1-3, with TRBD1 as a possible D gene (6 bases). The CDR3 sequence is 16 residues long. Germline V gene sequence: CDR1 SGHRS, CDR2 YFSETQ. With 4 bases removed from V and 0 bases from J, the gap between germline ends came to 14 bases. DNA for the CDR3: TGCGCCAGCAGCAACGGACAGAGGAACTCTGGAAACACCATATATTTT. Protein: CASSNGQRNSGNTIYF.

The chain has TRBV6-1 and TRBJ2-2; 7 bases are shared with TRBD2. The CDR3 runs to 13 residues. V lost 11 bases to trimming and J lost 6 bases; unmatched junction nucleotides: 9. Germline CDR1 MNHNS, CDR2 SASEGT. CDR3 sequence reads: CAPAREGSGELFF. DNA for the CDR3: TGTGCCCCGGCGAGGGAGGGGTCCGGGGAGCTGTTTTTT.

CDR3 coding DNA: TGTGCCTGGAGTGGGGCTGGCTCCTACAATGAGCAGTTCTTC. Its protein product is CAWSGAGSYNEQFF. The chain combines TRBV30 with TRBJ2-1, with D hard to call. The germline V and J ends were trimmed by 1 base and 0 bases, with 7 bases remaining between them. Germline CDR1 and CDR2: GTSNPN and SVGIG (reference sequence). The CDR3 sequence is 14 residues long.

This clone has only a few counts. The rearrangement links TRBV6-6 to TRBJ2-7; 15 positions match TRBD2. Germline V lookup: CDR1 MNHNY, CDR2 SVGAGI (reference sequence). This CDR3 is built from 15 residues. After removal of 6 bases from V and 4 bases from J, the junction contained 4 bases not matched to a gene. The CDR3 bases are TGTGCCAGCAGCCCCGGACTAGCGGGAGGGTACGAGCAGTACTTC. This gives the protein CASSPGLAGGYEQYF.

The rearrangement joins TRBV19 to TRBJ2-3, with D perhaps TRBD2 (5 bases). Trimming took off 3 bases at V and 6 bases at J, with 16 bases between the two ends. The CDR3 totals 15 residues. CDR1 and CDR2 from the germline V gene are LNHDA and SQIVND (reference sequence). The CDR3 loop is CASSIFPGSHDTQYF. The DNA of the CDR3 is TGTGCCAGTAGTATTTTCCCGGGATCCCATGATACGCAGTATTTT.

The rearrangement links TRBV30 to TRBJ1-3; no definite D call. The ends were cut back, 1 base at V and 0 bases at J, with 7 bases in the middle. This CDR3 region has 14 residues. CDR1 is GTSNPN and CDR2 is SVGIG in the germline V gene (reference sequence). CDR3 region: CAWSGTDSGNTIYF. Written as DNA, the CDR3 is TGTGCCTGGAGTGGCACAGACTCTGGAAACACCATATATTTT.

The chain couples TRBV15 to TRBJ2-7, with D tentatively TRBD1 (6 bases). Germline CDR1 reads LNHNV; CDR2 reads YYDKDF (reference sequence). Between the trimmed V and J ends, which lost 4 bases and 2 bases, there was a span of 9 bases. The CDR3 is 13 residues long. The CDR3 region is CATSTNRAYEQYF. The CDR3 DNA reads as TGTGCCACCAGCACTAACAGGGCCTACGAGCAGTACTTC. The full variable domain, completed using reference TRBV15 and TRBJ2-7, is DAMVIQNPRYQVTQFGKPVTLSCSQTLNHNVMYWYQQKSSQAPKLLFHYYDKDFNNEADTPDNFQSRRPNTSFCFLDIRSPGLGDTAMYLCATSTNRAYEQYFGPGTRLTVT.

The chain is built from TRBV27 and TRBJ2-4, with TRBD2 matching 8 bases. With 5 bases clipped from V and 6 bases from J, the junction kept 21 bases outside the gene matches. Per the germline V gene, CDR1 is MNHEY and CDR2 is SMNVEV (reference sequence). This CDR3 contains 19 residues. The CDR3, as DNA: TGTGCCAGCAGTCCCGCCCGGGCTTCTAGCGGGCCACAGGGAAACATTCAGTACTTC. Its translation: CASSPARASSGPQGNIQYF.

There are a few counts of this clone. J is TRBJ2-2 and V is TRBV4-1; 10 bases fit TRBD2. V lost 4 bases and J lost 1; bases outside the gene matches: 3. This CDR3 contains 16 residues. The germline V gene has CDR1 MGHRA and CDR2 YSYEKL. The CDR3 DNA reads TGCGCCAGCAGCCTACGGACTAGCGGGAACACCGGGGAGCTGTTTTTT. This sequence encodes CASSLRTSGNTGELFF.